A single sample gave rise to the 11 T cell receptor beta chains below, sequenced in a study of T-cell reconstitution after alpha-beta-depleted transplantation in children. For TCRbeta, the library was prepared with unique molecular identifiers. TCRdb redid the calling of the PCR reads with MiXCR, one entry per CDR3 protein. The sample lists more than 400,000 distinct CDR3 sequences; more than 9.5% were seen once. The specimen comprised PBMCs, mostly from graft donor cells, sampled 180 days after TCRalphabeta/CD19-depleted stem cell transplant. The receptors stem from a female patient between 2 and 15 years old who had a stem cell transplant for aplastic anemia, so the T cells may come from the graft donor.

This clonotype has more than one count but fewer than ten. The gene calls are TRBV20-1 and TRBJ2-3; TRBD1 matches at 9 bases. The V segment lost 6 bases and the J segment 4 bases; nucleotides outside the gene matches: 5. CDR3 length: 13 amino acids. Germline V gene sequence: CDR1 DFQATT, CDR2 SNEGSKA (reference sequence). The CDR3 is CSAAGQGPDTQYF. CDR3 DNA: TGCAGTGCGGCGGGACAGGGTCCAGATACGCAGTATTTT.

The chain uses TRBV18 and TRBJ2-7; possibly TRBD1 for D (6 bases). The CDR3 spans 13 residues. V was cut by 6 bases and J by 2 bases, with 11 bases left in between. Germline lookup yields CDR1 KGHSH and CDR2 LQKENI. CDR3 bases: TGTGCCAGCTCTCATGGACAGACCTACGAGCAGTACGTC. Protein sequence: CASSHGQTYEQYV.

This clonotype came up many times. This rearrangement joins TRBV29-1 to TRBJ2-1; tentative D call: TRBD1 (6 bases). The CDR3 runs 13 residues. CDR1 is SQVTM, CDR2 ANQGSEA, per germline. Trimming took off 5 bases at V and 4 bases at J, with 12 bases between the two ends. The CDR3 reads CSVRDTTYNEQFF. CDR3 nucleotide sequence: TGCAGCGTTAGGGACACAACATACAATGAGCAGTTCTTC.

V gene TRBV28 combines with J gene TRBJ2-7; 12 nucleotides match TRBD1. Trimming removed 9 bases from V and 5 bases from J; junction bases left unmatched: 11. Per the germline V gene, CDR1 is MDHEN and CDR2 is SYDVKM. The CDR3 runs 15 residues. The CDR3 sequence is CASRGGGQGANEQYV. CDR3 DNA: TGTGCCAGTCGAGGGGGGGGACAGGGGGCCAACGAGCAGTACGTC.

This clonotype has a count of ten or more. This chain links TRBV6-5 with TRBJ2-7; D is possibly TRBD1 or TRBD2 (5 bases each). V was cut by 0 bases and J by 2 bases, with 14 bases left in between. The CDR3 contains 16 residues. Per germline, CDR1 MNHEY and CDR2 SVGAGI. The CDR3 is CASSYSRQRSTYEQYF. For the CDR3, the DNA is TGTGCCAGCAGTTACTCGCGACAGCGGAGTACCTACGAGCAGTACTTC.

There are many counts of this clonotype. V is TRBV12-3 or TRBV12-4 and J is TRBJ2-1; 9 positions agree with TRBD1. This CDR3 comprises 15 residues. V lost 3 bases and J lost 4; bases outside the gene matches: 4. DNA for the CDR3: TGTGCCAGCAGTTTTATGGGGACAGGGTACAATGAGCAGTTCTTC. It is translated as CASSFMGTGYNEQFF.

The chain has TRBV20-1 and TRBJ2-7, with a weak D call TRBD2 (5 bases). The CDR3 loop spans 14 amino acids. Trimming stripped 1 base from V and 1 base from J, with 11 bases between. Germline V gene lookup returns CDR1 DFQATT and CDR2 SNEGSKA (reference sequence). The CDR3 is CSARAGIFSYEQYF. For the CDR3, the DNA is TGCAGTGCTAGAGCCGGGATCTTTTCCTACGAGCAGTACTTC.

As regards this clonotype: A much larger clone lies one base from this, so it may be a read error. The CDR3 DNA reads TGTGCCAGCAGCGAACTGAGCGGGAGGCCCTACCATGAGCAGTTCTTC. Amino acids: CASSELSGRPYHEQFF. This chain uses TRBV7-2 with TRBJ2-1; TRBD2 agrees at 9 bases. Germline V gene sequence: CDR1 SGHTA, CDR2 FQGNSA. The CDR3 length is 16 residues.

The J gene is TRBJ2-7, the V gene TRBV19; no clear D. CDR1 and CDR2 (germline): LNHDA, SQIVND (reference sequence). The CDR3 contains 13 residues. The V gene lost 6 bases and the J gene lost 2 bases, with 11 bases spanning the gap. This CDR3 is CASSPYGPYEQYF. The CDR3 DNA reads as TGTGCCAGTAGCCCTTATGGACCCTACGAGCAGTACTTC.

The chain couples TRBV20-1 to TRBJ2-1; 14 bases agree with TRBD2. The CDR3 loop spans 17 amino acids. Unmatched junction bases numbered 5, after V lost 4 bases and J lost 0 bases. The V gene's germline CDR1 is DFQATT and CDR2 SNEGSKA (reference sequence). The CDR3 region has the DNA TGCAGTGCTACCGGACTAGCGGGAGGAACCTCCTACAATGAGCAGTTCTTC. Protein: CSATGLAGGTSYNEQFF.

This clonotype was found a few times. The gene calls are TRBV5-1 and TRBJ2-1; 11 nucleotides match TRBD2. The CDR3 has 16 amino acids. V gave up 7 bases and J gave up 0 bases; unmatched junction bases: 6. Germline CDR1 is SGHRS and CDR2 is YFSETQ. The CDR3 DNA sequence: TGCGCCAGCCGACGACTAGCGGGGAGCTCCTACAATGAGCAGTTCTTC. This translates into CASRRLAGSSYNEQFF.